This TCR beta chain was identified during a study of cytomegalovirus exposure and HLA in healthy donors. Points from the study as a whole: Immune exposure information comprised only CMV serostatus. An assumption of roughly uniform sequencing depth across donors underlay the presence/absence analyses. In a later analysis, a genetic analysis reported fewer productive-TCR N-insertions in an Asian-associated ancestry cluster than the cohort average.

Comments on this clone: Its matching antigen is unknown.

Losses at the gene ends were 3 bases for V and 4 bases for J; bases not matched to a gene: 7. The CDR3 contains 15 residues. The germline gives CDR1 MDHEN, CDR2 SYDVKM. The PCR had 60 Vbeta and 13 Jbeta primers. The assay was immunoSEQ multiplex PCR, and TCRdb's table has in-frame clones only and misses some. Seen here are roughly 180,000 clones, about 77% observed once, and the top ten hold about 5.6%. This receptor was obtained from a woman in her 30s in good health and CMV-seropositive. The specimen was PBMCs. The chain combines TRBV28 with TRBJ2-5; 8 bases are shared with TRBD1. CDR3 DNA: TGTGCCAGCAGTTTTATTAGGCAGGGGGCAGAGACCCAGTACTTC. It specifies CASSFIRQGAETQYF.